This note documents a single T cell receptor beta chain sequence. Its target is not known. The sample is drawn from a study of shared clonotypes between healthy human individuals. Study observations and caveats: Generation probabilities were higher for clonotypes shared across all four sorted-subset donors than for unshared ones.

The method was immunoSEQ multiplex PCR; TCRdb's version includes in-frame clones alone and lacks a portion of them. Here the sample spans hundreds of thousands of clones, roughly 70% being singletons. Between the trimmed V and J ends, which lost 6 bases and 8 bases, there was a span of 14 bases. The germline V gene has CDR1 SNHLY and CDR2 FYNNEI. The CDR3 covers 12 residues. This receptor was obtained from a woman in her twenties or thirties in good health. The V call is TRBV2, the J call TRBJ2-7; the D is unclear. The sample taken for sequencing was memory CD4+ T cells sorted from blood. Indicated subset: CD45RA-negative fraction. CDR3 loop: CASSPSLRKQYF. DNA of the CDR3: TGTGCCAGCAGCCCCTCCCTGAGGAAGCAGTACTTC.